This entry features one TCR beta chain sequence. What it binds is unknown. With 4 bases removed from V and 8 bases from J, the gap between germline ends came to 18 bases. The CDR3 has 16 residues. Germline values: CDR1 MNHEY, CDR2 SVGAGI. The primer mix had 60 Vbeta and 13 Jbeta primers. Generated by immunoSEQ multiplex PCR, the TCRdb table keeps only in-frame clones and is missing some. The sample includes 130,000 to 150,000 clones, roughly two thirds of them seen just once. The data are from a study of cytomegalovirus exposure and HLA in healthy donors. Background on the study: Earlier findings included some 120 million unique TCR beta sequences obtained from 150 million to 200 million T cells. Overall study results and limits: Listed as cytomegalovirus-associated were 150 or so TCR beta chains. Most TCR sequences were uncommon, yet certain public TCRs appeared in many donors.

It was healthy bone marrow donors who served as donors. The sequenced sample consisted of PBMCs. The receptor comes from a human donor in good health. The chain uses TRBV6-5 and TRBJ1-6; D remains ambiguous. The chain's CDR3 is CASSFDVRGSDSPLHF. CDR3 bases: TGTGCCAGCAGTTTCGACGTACGGGGATCGGATTCACCCCTCCACTTT.